This T cell receptor (beta chain) was sequenced in a study of glioma-infiltrating T cells. Using RNA template, CDR3s of TCR alpha and beta were amplified with iRepertoire arm-PCR. For one-step reverse transcription and amplification, 100-400 ng of tissue mRNA or PBMC total RNA was used. TCRdb re-derived calls from the multiplex PCR reads in MiXCR, one entry per CDR3 protein. The sample has about 200,000 distinct CDR3 sequences; 32% are singletons. Broader study findings: Tissue and blood shared very few CDR3 sequences. Non-neoplastic patients had below-expected tissue-blood divergence, while all gliomas exceeded expectation.

This clonotype has ten or more counts. As yet, its antigen is unknown. V was clipped by 7 bases and J by 6 bases, with 10 bases between them. The CDR3 contains 11 residues. What was sequenced was glioma tissue, nonneoplastic brain tissue, or PBMCs (not recorded which). This sequence originates from a human donor with low-grade glioma or glioblastoma, undergoing nonglioma brain surgery, or in good health (not recorded which). The genes are TRBV12-3 or TRBV12-4 and TRBJ2-7; perhaps TRBD2 as D (6 bases). This CDR3 reads CASTLGGEQYF. The CDR3 nucleotides are TGTGCCAGCACCCTGGGGGGCGAGCAGTACTTC.